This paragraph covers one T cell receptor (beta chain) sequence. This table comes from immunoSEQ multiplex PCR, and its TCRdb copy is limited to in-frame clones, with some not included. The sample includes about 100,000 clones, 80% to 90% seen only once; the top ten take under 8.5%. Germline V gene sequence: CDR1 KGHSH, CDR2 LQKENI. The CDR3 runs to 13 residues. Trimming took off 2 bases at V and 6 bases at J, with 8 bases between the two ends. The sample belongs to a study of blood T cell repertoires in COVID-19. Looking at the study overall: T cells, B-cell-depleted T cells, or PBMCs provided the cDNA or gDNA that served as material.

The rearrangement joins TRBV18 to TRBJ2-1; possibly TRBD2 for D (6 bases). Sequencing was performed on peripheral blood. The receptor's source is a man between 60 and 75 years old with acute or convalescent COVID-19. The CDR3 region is CASSPTGGNEQFF. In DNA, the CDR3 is TGTGCCAGCTCACCAACCGGGGGCAATGAGCAGTTCTTC.